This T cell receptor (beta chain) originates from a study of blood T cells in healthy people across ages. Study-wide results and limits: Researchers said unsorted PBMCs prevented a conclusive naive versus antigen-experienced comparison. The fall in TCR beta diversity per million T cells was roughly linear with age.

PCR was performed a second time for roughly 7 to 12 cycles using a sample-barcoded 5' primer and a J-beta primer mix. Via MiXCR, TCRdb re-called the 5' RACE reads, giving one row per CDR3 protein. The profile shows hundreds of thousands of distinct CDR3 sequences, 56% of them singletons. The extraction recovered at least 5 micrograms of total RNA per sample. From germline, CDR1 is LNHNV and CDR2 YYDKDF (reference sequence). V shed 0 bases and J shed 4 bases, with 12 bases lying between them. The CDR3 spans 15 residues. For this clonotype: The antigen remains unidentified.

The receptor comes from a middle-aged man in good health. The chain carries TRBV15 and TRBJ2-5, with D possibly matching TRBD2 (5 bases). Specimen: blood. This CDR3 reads CATSRDVRDVETQYF. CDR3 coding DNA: TGTGCCACCAGCAGAGATGTTCGGGATGTAGAGACCCAGTACTTC.